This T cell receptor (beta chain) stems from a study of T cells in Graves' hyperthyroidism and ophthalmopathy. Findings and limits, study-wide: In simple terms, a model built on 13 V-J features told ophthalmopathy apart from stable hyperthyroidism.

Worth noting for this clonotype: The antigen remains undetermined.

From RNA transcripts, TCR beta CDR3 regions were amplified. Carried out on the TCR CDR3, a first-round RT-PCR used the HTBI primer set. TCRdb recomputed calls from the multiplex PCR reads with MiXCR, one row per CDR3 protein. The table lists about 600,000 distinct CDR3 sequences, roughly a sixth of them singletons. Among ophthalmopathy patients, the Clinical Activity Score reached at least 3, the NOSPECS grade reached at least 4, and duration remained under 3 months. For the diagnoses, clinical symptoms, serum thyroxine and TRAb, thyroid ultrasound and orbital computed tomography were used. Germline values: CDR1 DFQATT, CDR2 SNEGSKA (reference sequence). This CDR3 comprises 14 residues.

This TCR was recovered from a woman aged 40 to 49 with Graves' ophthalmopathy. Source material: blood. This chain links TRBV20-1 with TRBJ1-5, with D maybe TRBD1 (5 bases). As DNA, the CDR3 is TGCAGCTTTCATCAGGGTGGGACCAATCAGCCCCAGCATTTT. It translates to CSFHQGGTNQPQHF.